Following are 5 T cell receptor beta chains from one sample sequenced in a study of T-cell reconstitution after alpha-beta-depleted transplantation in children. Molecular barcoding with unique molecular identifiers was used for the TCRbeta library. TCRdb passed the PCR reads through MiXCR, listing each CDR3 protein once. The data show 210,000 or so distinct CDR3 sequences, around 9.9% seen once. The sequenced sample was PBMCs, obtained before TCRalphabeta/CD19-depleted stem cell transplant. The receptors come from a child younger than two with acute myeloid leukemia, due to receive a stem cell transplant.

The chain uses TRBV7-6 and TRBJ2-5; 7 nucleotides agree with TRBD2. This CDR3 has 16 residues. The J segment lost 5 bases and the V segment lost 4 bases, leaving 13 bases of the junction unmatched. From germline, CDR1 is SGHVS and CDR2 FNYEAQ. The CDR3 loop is CASSSGPRGVMETQYF. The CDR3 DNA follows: TGTGCCAGCAGCTCAGGGCCCCGGGGGGTTATGGAGACCCAGTACTTC.

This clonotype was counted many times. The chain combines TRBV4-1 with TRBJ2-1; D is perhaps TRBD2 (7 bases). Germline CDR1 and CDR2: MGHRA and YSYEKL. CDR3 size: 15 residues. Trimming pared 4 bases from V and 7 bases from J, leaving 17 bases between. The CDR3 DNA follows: TGCGCCAGCAGCCCCGTCAGGGGTAGCGGGAATGAGCAGTTCTTC. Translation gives CASSPVRGSGNEQFF.

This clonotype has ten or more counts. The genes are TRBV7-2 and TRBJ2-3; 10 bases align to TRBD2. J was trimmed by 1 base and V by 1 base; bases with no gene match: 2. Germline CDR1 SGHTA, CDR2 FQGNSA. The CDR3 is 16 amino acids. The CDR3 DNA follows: TGTGCCAGCAGCTTAGAGGGGACTAGCGGCACAGATACGCAGTATTTT. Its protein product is CASSLEGTSGTDTQYF. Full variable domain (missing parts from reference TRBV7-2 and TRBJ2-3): GAGVSQSPSNKVTEKGKDVELRCDPISGHTALYWYRQSLGQGLEFLIYFQGNSAPDKSGLPSDRFSAERTGGSVSTLTIQRTQQEDSAVYLCASSLEGTSGTDTQYFGPGTRLTVL.

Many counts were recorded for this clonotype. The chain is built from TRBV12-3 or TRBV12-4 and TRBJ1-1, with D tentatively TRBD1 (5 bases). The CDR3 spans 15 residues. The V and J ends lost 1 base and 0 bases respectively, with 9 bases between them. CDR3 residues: CASSLVGGLNTEAFF. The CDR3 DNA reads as TGTGCCAGCAGTTTAGTGGGGGGGTTGAACACTGAAGCTTTCTTT.

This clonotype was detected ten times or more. The CDR3 sequence: CSALADYDNEQFF. The CDR3 nucleotides are TGCAGTGCTCTAGCGGATTACGACAATGAGCAGTTCTTC. The rearrangement links TRBV20-1 to TRBJ2-1; 7 bases line up with TRBD2. J was trimmed by 5 bases and V by 5 bases; bases with no gene match: 6. The CDR3 sequence is 13 residues long. Germline lookup yields CDR1 DFQATT and CDR2 SNEGSKA (reference sequence).